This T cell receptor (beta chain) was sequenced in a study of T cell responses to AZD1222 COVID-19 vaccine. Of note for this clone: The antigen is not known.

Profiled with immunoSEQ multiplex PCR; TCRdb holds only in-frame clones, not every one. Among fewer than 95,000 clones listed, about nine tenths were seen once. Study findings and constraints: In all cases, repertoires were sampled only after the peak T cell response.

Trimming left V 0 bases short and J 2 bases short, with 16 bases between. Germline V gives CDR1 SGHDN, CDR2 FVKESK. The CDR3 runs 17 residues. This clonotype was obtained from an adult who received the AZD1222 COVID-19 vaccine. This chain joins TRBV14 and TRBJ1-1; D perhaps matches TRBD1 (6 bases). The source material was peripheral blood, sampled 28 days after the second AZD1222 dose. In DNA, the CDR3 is TGTGCCAGCAGCCAAGAACGGAGGGGGTTCTTCAACACTGAAGCTTTCTTT. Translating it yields CASSQERRGFFNTEAFF.